This T cell receptor (beta chain) was sequenced during a study of blood T cell repertoires in COVID-19. Germline CDR1 SEHNR, CDR2 FQNEAQ (reference sequence). This CDR3 spans 14 amino acids. Trimming removed 8 bases from V and 5 bases from J, with 16 bases in between. Only one count was recorded for this clone. The protocol was immunoSEQ multiplex PCR, while the TCRdb copy is restricted to in-frame clones and leaves out a portion. The sample has over 300,000 clones, 70% to 90% seen once. This chain joins TRBV7-9 and TRBJ2-1, with D possibly being TRBD1 (6 bases). This clonotype originated in a woman in her 30s with acute COVID-19. Sequencing was carried out using PBMCs or T cells enriched from blood (not recorded which). The CDR3, as DNA: TGTGCCAGCCTCCGTGCTGGGGGCAACAATGAGCAGTTCTTC. Translation gives CASLRAGGNNEQFF.